One and the same sample provided the 26 T cell receptor beta chains below, sequenced in a study of beta chain features in type 1 diabetes. Study-wide results and limits: Patients with Type 1 diabetes showed moderately but significantly shorter TCRB CDR3s in all four CD4+ subsets.

These receptors have no known antigen. Reverse transcribing all isolated RNA meant expressed TCRB transcripts were sequenced. Profiled with immunoSEQ multiplex PCR; TCRdb holds only in-frame clones, not every one. The sample yields about 160,000 clones, around 8.6% seen once. Source material: central memory CD4+ T cells from blood. These receptors originate from a woman younger than 30 with type 1 diabetes.

A few counts support this clone. This chain joins TRBV2 and TRBJ2-5; TRBD1 matches at 7 bases. The J segment lost 1 base and the V segment lost 2 bases, leaving 7 bases of the junction unmatched. CDR3 size: 16 residues. Germline V gives CDR1 SNHLY, CDR2 FYNNEI. The CDR3 sequence is CASSEMAGGPQETQYF. The CDR3 DNA follows: TGTGCCAGCAGTGAAATGGCAGGGGGACCCCAAGAGACCCAGTACTTC.

This clone was seen more than once but under ten times. The J gene is TRBJ2-5, the V gene TRBV5-4; 9 positions match TRBD1. After removal of 2 bases from V and 5 bases from J, the junction contained 7 bases not matched to a gene. CDR1 is SGHNT, CDR2 YYREEE, per germline (reference sequence). This CDR3 has 15 amino acids. CDR3 sequence: CASSFEGQGWETQYF. CDR3 nucleotide sequence: TGTGCCAGCAGCTTTGAGGGACAGGGATGGGAGACCCAGTACTTC.

This clone has a handful of counts. The chain uses TRBV5-6 and TRBJ1-2; D remains ambiguous. The ends were cut back, 1 base at V and 8 bases at J, with 12 bases in the middle. The length of the CDR3 is 13 residues. The germline V gene has CDR1 SGHDT and CDR2 YYEEEE. CDR3 nucleotide sequence: TGTGCCAGCAGCTTGCAAGGCCGGAGGGGCTACACCTTC. This codes for CASSLQGRRGYTF.

This clone was detected only a few times. The rearrangement uses TRBV11-2 and TRBJ2-1; TRBD2 might be the D (5 bases). This CDR3 is built from 13 residues. Trimming took off 5 bases at V and 3 bases at J, with 8 bases between the two ends. Looked up from germline, CDR1 is SGHAT and CDR2 is FQNNGV. The CDR3 loop is CASSRAGYNEQFF. CDR3 sequence (DNA): TGTGCCAGCAGCCGCGCGGGCTACAATGAGCAGTTCTTC. The variable domain in full, with the rest retrieved from reference TRBV11-2 and TRBJ2-1, is EAGVAQSPRYKIIEKRQSVAFWCNPISGHATLYWYQQILGQGPKLLIQFQNNGVVDDSQLPKDRFSAERLKGVDSTLKIQPAKLEDSAVYLCASSRAGYNEQFFGPGTRLTVL.

The V and J genes are TRBV21-1 and TRBJ2-5; the DNA was not used to check the table's D call, TRBD2. TRBV21-1 is shown as a pseudogene. The CDR3 loop spans 20 amino acids. CDR3 protein: CASSNNSGTSGRFGSETQYF. The CDR3 nucleotides read TGTGCCAGCAGCAACAACTCTGGGACTAGCGGGAGATTTGGTTCGGAGACCCAGTACTTC.

The genes are TRBV25-1 and TRBJ2-7; 7 bases align to TRBD2. V was pared by 5 bases and J by 2 bases, with 6 bases of the junction left unmatched. This CDR3 is built from 14 residues. Germline values: CDR1 MGHDK, CDR2 SYGVNS. DNA of the CDR3: TGTGCCAGCAGTAGCCGGGGGGACGCCTACGAGCAGTACTTC. Protein product: CASSSRGDAYEQYF.

Only a few counts were recorded for this clone. This rearrangement joins TRBV5-6 to TRBJ1-5; tentative D call: TRBD1 (5 bases). Germline CDR1 is SGHDT and CDR2 is YYEEEE. The CDR3 covers 14 residues. V lost 2 bases to trimming and J lost 5 bases, with 11 bases between them. The CDR3 loop reads CASSFQGGDQPQHF. The CDR3 nucleotides are TGTGCCAGCAGCTTCCAGGGAGGGGATCAGCCCCAGCATTTT. Full variable domain (rest looked up from reference TRBV5-6 and TRBJ1-5): DAGVTQSPTHLIKTRGQQVTLRCSPKSGHDTVSWYQQALGQGPQFIFQYYEEEERQRGNFPDRFSGHQFPNYSSELNVNALLLGDSALYLCASSFQGGDQPQHFGDGTRLSIL.

This clone was counted a few times. The chain's CDR3 is CASSEERQGNGQPQHF. CDR3 DNA sequence: TGTGCCAGCAGTGAAGAGCGCCAGGGGAATGGCCAGCCCCAGCATTTT. The rearrangement uses TRBV2 and TRBJ1-5, with D possibly matching TRBD1 (6 bases). CDR1 is SNHLY, CDR2 FYNNEI, per germline. V lost 1 base, J lost 7 bases, and 17 bases lay in between. The length of the CDR3 is 16 residues.

The chain couples TRBV28 to TRBJ2-7; the D is unclear. Germline CDR1 MDHEN, CDR2 SYDVKM. The CDR3 length is 11 residues. V was cut by 6 bases and J by 3 bases, with 6 bases left in between. In nucleotides, the CDR3 is TGTGCCAGCAGCCCGTACTACGAGCAGTACTTC. Amino acid sequence: CASSPYYEQYF.

This clone was detected only a few times. The chain combines TRBV19 with TRBJ1-2; maybe TRBD1 (5 bases). This CDR3 comprises 14 residues. V was pared by 5 bases and J by 0 bases, with 10 bases between. The germline V gene has CDR1 LNHDA and CDR2 SQIVND (reference sequence). The CDR3 here is CASSDAGTNYGYTF. Here the CDR3 DNA reads TGTGCCAGTAGTGACGCAGGGACTAACTATGGCTACACCTTC. Filled out from reference TRBV19 and TRBJ1-2, the complete variable domain reads DGGITQSPKYLFRKEGQNVTLSCEQNLNHDAMYWYRQDPGQGLRLIYYSQIVNDFQKGDIAEGYSVSREKKESFPLTVTSAQKNPTAFYLCASSDAGTNYGYTFGSGTRLTVV.

The V call is TRBV30, the J call TRBJ1-5; D may be TRBD1 (6 bases). CDR1 and CDR2 (germline): GTSNPN, SVGIG (reference sequence). With 1 base removed from V and 7 bases from J, the gap between germline ends came to 14 bases. The length of the CDR3 is 14 residues. The DNA for the CDR3 is TGTGCCTGGAGTGCGGGCTCCAGGGGACAGCCCCAGCATTTT. Protein sequence: CAWSAGSRGQPQHF.

V usage is TRBV7-2 and J usage is TRBJ2-7, with D perhaps matching TRBD2 (6 bases). The germline gives CDR1 SGHTA, CDR2 FQGNSA. V dropped 3 bases and J dropped 4 bases, with 22 bases sitting between them. The CDR3 totals 17 residues. CDR3 amino acids: CASSFMTAGTASYEQYF. The CDR3 coding sequence is TGTGCCAGCAGCTTCATGACGGCCGGGACTGCGAGTTACGAGCAGTACTTC. The full variable domain, completed using reference TRBV7-2 and TRBJ2-7, is GAGVSQSPSNKVTEKGKDVELRCDPISGHTALYWYRQSLGQGLEFLIYFQGNSAPDKSGLPSDRFSAERTGGSVSTLTIQRTQQEDSAVYLCASSFMTAGTASYEQYFGPGTRLTVT.

The chain has TRBV2 and TRBJ1-2, with TRBD1 matching 7 bases. From germline, CDR1 is SNHLY and CDR2 FYNNEI. CDR3 size: 13 residues. Unmatched junction bases numbered 5, after V lost 2 bases and J lost 8 bases. The CDR3 DNA is TGTGCCAGCAGTGAAAAAGGGGGCTACGGCTACACCTTC. Translated: CASSEKGGYGYTF.

This clone was recorded a few times. The CDR3 DNA reads TGTGCCAGCAGCCCCCGGGCTGGGACAGGGCAAGGCTACACCTTC. Translating it yields CASSPRAGTGQGYTF. The chain recombines TRBV6-5 with TRBJ1-2, with 9 bases fitting TRBD1. The V gene's germline CDR1 is MNHEY and CDR2 SVGAGI. The trim removed 6 bases at V and 8 bases at J, leaving 13 bases unmatched. CDR3 size: 15 residues.

This clone occurred a few times. The same CDR3 arises from other DNA sequences in this sample as well. The J gene is TRBJ1-4, the V gene TRBV6-6; TRBD1 might be the D (6 bases). The germline V gene encodes CDR1 MNHNY and CDR2 SVGAGI (reference sequence). Trimming took 8 bases from V and 1 from J, leaving 8 bases between them. The CDR3 extends over 13 amino acids. CDR3 in amino acids: CASQGRTNEKLFF. CDR3 nucleotides: TGTGCCAGCCAGGGGAGAACTAATGAAAAACTGTTTTTT.

This rearrangement joins TRBV6-1 to TRBJ1-1, with D uncertain. V was clipped by 5 bases and J by 1 base, with 5 bases between them. The CDR3 spans 12 residues. Germline V gene lookup returns CDR1 MNHNS and CDR2 SASEGT. The DNA of the CDR3 is TGTGCCAGCAGTTTCAGGAACACTGAAGCTTTCTTT. This encodes CASSFRNTEAFF.

This clone was observed many times. The chain uses TRBV7-9 and TRBJ2-6; the D is unclear. The CDR3 has 15 residues. V was shortened by 8 bases and J by 0 bases, with 11 bases between the two germline ends. Germline V gene lookup returns CDR1 SEHNR and CDR2 FQNEAQ (reference sequence). The CDR3 nucleotides are TGTGCCAGCGAGCAAGACTTCTCTGGGGCCAACGTCCTGACTTTC. Translated, it gives CASEQDFSGANVLTF.

This clone was seen only a few times. The chain recombines TRBV2 with TRBJ1-1, with D unresolved. V was trimmed by 5 bases and J by 10 bases, leaving 14 bases between them. The CDR3 is 12 amino acids. The germline V gene has CDR1 SNHLY and CDR2 FYNNEI. The CDR3 DNA reads as TGTGCCAGCAGTCGGACTCCTAAGGGAGCTTTCTTT. It codes for CASSRTPKGAFF. Combining the CDR3 with reference TRBV2 and TRBJ1-1 gives the whole variable domain EPEVTQTPSHQVTQMGQEVILRCVPISNHLYFYWYRQILGQKVEFLVSFYNNEISEKSEIFDDQFSVERPDGSNFTLKIRSTKLEDSAMYFCASSRTPKGAFFGQGTRLTVV.

The J gene is TRBJ2-1, the V gene TRBV27; TRBD2 agrees at 16 bases. CDR3 size: 16 residues. Germline CDR1 reads MNHEY; CDR2 reads SMNVEV (reference sequence). The junction had 6 bases not matched to a gene; V was cut back by 6 bases and J by 7 bases. The CDR3 DNA reads TGTGCCAGCAGCTTAGGGACTAGCGGGGGGGCGAATGAGCAGTTCTTC. This encodes CASSLGTSGGANEQFF.

The chain uses TRBV19 and TRBJ2-5; D is unclear. Germline values: CDR1 LNHDA, CDR2 SQIVND (reference sequence). The CDR3 contains 12 residues. Deletions cut 2 bases from V and 5 bases from J, with 6 bases between. DNA of the CDR3: TGTGCCAGTAGTATAAACCGGGAGACCCAGTACTTC. It yields the protein CASSINRETQYF.

This chain joins TRBV27 and TRBJ2-1, with D possibly being TRBD2 (5 bases). Trimming stripped 3 bases from V and 6 bases from J, with 24 bases between. This CDR3 contains 18 residues. Germline V gene sequence: CDR1 MNHEY, CDR2 SMNVEV (reference sequence). The CDR3 protein is CASSFSGWVEAGSNEQFF. The CDR3 nucleotides read TGTGCCAGCAGTTTTTCGGGCTGGGTGGAGGCAGGTTCCAATGAGCAGTTCTTC.

This clone was counted only a few times. The genes are TRBV6-5 and TRBJ2-5, with D maybe TRBD1 (6 bases). Germline V gives CDR1 MNHEY, CDR2 SVGAGI. Trimming removed 0 bases from V and 5 bases from J, with 16 bases in between. This CDR3 is 16 amino acids long. CDR3 coding DNA: TGTGCCAGCAGTTACTCGCAGGGGTCCAGGTGGGAGACCCAGTACTTC. Its protein product is CASSYSQGSRWETQYF.

There are a few counts of this clone. The genes are TRBV7-2 and TRBJ2-7; 8 bases line up with TRBD2. J gave up 7 bases and V 5 bases, and 13 bases lay outside the gene matches. This CDR3 has 15 residues. Per the germline V gene, CDR1 is SGHTA and CDR2 is FQGNSA. In DNA, the CDR3 is TGTGCCAGCAGCGTTAGCGGGACCGCCTCAGGGGAGCAGTACTTC. Residues: CASSVSGTASGEQYF.

The sample holds a few counts of this clone. This chain uses TRBV18 with TRBJ2-1, with no clear D. Trimming cost V 3 bases and J 0 bases, with 6 bases left between them. Germline lookup yields CDR1 KGHSH and CDR2 LQKENI. The CDR3 contains 14 residues. CDR3 loop: CASSPRSSYNEQFF. The CDR3 DNA sequence: TGTGCCAGCTCACCCCGTTCCTCCTACAATGAGCAGTTCTTC.

This clone was seen a few times. V and J are TRBV10-3 and TRBJ2-3; TRBD2 is a possible D gene (6 bases). The CDR3 runs to 13 residues. V was shortened by 7 bases and J by 0 bases, with 8 bases between the two germline ends. The germline V gene has CDR1 ENHRY and CDR2 SYGVKD. CDR3 DNA: TGTGCCATCATGGGGGGAAGCACAGATACGCAGTATTTT. Translation gives CAIMGGSTDTQYF.

This clone was counted a few times. The J gene is TRBJ2-5, the V gene TRBV6-5; 7 bases align to TRBD2. The CDR3 totals 13 residues. Germline assignment: CDR1 MNHEY and CDR2 SVGAGI. V was clipped by 5 bases and J by 8 bases; unmatched bases: 8. The CDR3 nucleotides read TGTGCCAGCAGTACGGGACTATCTGGAACCCAGTACTTC. It encodes CASSTGLSGTQYF.